The clone carrying this TCR beta chain came up a few times. The data were produced by immunoSEQ multiplex PCR, yet TCRdb's version contains in-frame clones alone and is incomplete. The table has under 35,000 clones, around 85% seen once. This sample is drawn from a study of a mutant IDH1 vaccine in newly diagnosed glioma. Study overall: Patients previously underwent radiotherapy, temozolomide, or both, and most underwent both.

Time point described: baseline, week 1 (first vaccination visit). Treatment described: pre-vaccination baseline after standard-of-care therapy. Donors had new WHO grade 3 or 4 IDH1-mutant, ATRX-lost astrocytomas. Germline V gene lookup returns CDR1 MNHEY and CDR2 SVGAGI. The J segment lost 4 bases and the V segment lost 10 bases, leaving 5 bases of the junction unmatched. The CDR3 sequence is 12 residues long. This rearrangement joins TRBV6-5 to TRBJ2-5; 8 bases fit TRBD1. The sequence came from a woman in her 40s with glioma. The specimen was PBMCs, collected from a glioma patient treated with radiotherapy, temozolomide or both. The CDR3: CATRQGRETQYF. In DNA, the CDR3 is TGTGCCACCCGACAGGGGAGAGAGACCCAGTACTTC.